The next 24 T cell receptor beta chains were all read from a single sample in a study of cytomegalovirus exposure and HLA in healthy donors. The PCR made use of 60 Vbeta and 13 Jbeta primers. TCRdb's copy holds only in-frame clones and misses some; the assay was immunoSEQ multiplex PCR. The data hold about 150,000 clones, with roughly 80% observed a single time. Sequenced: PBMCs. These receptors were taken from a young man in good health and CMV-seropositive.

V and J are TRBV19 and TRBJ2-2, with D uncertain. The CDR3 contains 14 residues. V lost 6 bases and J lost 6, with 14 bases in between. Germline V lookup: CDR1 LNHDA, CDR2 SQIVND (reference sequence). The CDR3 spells CASSRVADPGELFF. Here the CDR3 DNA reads TGTGCCAGTAGCCGGGTCGCCGATCCCGGGGAGCTGTTTTTT. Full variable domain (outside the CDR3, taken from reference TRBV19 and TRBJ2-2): DGGITQSPKYLFRKEGQNVTLSCEQNLNHDAMYWYRQDPGQGLRLIYYSQIVNDFQKGDIAEGYSVSREKKESFPLTVTSAQKNPTAFYLCASSRVADPGELFFGEGSRLTVL.

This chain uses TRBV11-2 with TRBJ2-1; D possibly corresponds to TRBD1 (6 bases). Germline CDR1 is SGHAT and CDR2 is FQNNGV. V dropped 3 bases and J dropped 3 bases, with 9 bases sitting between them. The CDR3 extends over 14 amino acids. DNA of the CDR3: TGTGCCAGCAGCTTGAGGGGGATCTACAATGAGCAGTTCTTC. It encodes CASSLRGIYNEQFF.

The CDR3 region has the DNA TGTGCCAGCAGCATCGGACTAGCGGGAGTTCGGGAGCAGTACTTC. Its protein is CASSIGLAGVREQYF. This sequence joins TRBV7-3 and TRBJ2-7; 13 bases line up with TRBD2. The CDR3 loop spans 15 amino acids. CDR1 is SGHTA, CDR2 FQGTGA, per germline. Germline trimming cut 5 bases from V and 7 bases from J; bases unmatched to any gene: 8.

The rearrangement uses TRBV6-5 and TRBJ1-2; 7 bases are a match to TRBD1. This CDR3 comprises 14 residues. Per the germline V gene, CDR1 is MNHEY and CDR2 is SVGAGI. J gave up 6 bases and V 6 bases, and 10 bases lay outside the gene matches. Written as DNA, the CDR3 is TGTGCCAGCAGCCGTTGGACAGGCCTCGATGGCTACACCTTC. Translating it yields CASSRWTGLDGYTF.

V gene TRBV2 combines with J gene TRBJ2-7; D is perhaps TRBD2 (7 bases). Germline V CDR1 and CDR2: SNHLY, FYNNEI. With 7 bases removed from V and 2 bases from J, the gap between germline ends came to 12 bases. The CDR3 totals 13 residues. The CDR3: CASTGGLAYEQYF. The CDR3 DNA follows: TGTGCCAGCACCGGGGGGCTAGCCTACGAGCAGTACTTC.

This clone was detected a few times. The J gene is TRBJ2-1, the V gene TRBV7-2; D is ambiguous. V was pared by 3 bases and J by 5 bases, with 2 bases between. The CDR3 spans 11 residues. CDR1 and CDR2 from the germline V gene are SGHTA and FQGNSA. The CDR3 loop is CASSFDNEQFF. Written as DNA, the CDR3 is TGTGCCAGCAGCTTCGACAATGAGCAGTTCTTC.

The CDR3 nucleotides are TGTGCCAGCCGGGACAGGGATTACACCGGGGAGCTGTTTTTT. It is translated as CASRDRDYTGELFF. The V gene is TRBV19, the J gene TRBJ2-2; 9 bases are shared with TRBD1. This CDR3 contains 14 residues. Per the germline V gene, CDR1 is LNHDA and CDR2 is SQIVND (reference sequence). V lost 9 bases to trimming and J lost 3 bases; unmatched junction nucleotides: 5.

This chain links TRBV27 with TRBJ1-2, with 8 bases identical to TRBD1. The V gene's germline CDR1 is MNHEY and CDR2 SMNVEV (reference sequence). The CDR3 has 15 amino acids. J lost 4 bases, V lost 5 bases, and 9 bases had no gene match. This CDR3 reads CASSPSDRVGYGYTF. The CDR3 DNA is TGTGCCAGCAGTCCATCGGACAGGGTAGGCTATGGCTACACCTTC.

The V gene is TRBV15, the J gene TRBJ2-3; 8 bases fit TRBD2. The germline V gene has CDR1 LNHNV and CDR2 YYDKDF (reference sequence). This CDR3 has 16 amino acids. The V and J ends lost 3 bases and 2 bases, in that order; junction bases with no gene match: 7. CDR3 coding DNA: TGTGCCACCAGCAGCCTTAGCGGGATGGTCACAGATACGCAGTATTTT. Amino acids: CATSSLSGMVTDTQYF.

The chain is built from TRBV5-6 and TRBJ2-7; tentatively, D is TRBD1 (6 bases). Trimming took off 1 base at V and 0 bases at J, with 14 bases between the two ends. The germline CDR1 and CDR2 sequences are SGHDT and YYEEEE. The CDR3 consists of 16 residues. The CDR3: CASSLWRQESSYEQYF. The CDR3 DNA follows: TGTGCCAGCAGCTTGTGGCGACAGGAAAGCTCCTACGAGCAGTACTTC.

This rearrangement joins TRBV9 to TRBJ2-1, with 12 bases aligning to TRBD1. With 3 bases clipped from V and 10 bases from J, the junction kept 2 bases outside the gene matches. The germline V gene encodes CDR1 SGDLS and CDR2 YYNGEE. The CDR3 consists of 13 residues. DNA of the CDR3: TGTGCCAGCAGCGATGGGACAGGGGGCGAGCAGTTCTTC. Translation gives CASSDGTGGEQFF. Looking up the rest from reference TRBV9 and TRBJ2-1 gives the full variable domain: DSGVTQTPKHLITATGQRVTLRCSPRSGDLSVYWYQQSLDQGLQFLIQYYNGEERAKGNILERFSAQQFPDLHSELNLSSLELGDSALYFCASSDGTGGEQFFGPGTRLTVL.

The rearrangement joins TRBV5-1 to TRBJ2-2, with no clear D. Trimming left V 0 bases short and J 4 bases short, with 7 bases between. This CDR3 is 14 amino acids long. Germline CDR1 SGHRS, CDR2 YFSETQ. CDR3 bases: TGCGCCAGCAGCTTGGAACGGTTCACCGGGGAGCTGTTTTTT. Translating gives CASSLERFTGELFF.

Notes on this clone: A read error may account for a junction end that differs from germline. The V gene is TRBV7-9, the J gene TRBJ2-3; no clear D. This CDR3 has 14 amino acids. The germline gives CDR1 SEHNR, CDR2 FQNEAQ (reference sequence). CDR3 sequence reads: CSSSLVGDTDTQYF. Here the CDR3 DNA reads TGTTCCAGCAGCTTGGTTGGAGACACAGATACGCAGTATTTT.

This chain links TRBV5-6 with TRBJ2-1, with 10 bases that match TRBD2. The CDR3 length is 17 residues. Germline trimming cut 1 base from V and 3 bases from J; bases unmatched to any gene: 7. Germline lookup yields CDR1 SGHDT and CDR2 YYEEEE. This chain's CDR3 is CASSLRLVAGGYNEQFF. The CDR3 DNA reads TGTGCCAGCAGCTTGCGTCTTGTAGCGGGGGGCTACAATGAGCAGTTCTTC.

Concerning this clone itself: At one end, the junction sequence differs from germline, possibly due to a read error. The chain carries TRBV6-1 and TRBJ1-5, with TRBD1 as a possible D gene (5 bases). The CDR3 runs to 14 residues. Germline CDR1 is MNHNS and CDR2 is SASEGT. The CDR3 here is CASSEGGDNQLQHF. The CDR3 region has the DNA TGTGCCAGCAGTGAAGGGGGCGACAATCAGCTCCAGCATTTT.

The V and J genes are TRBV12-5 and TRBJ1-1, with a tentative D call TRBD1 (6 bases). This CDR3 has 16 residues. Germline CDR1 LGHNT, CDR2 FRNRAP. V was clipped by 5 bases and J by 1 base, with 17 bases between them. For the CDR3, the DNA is TGTGCTAGTGGTGGCAGGAACAGGGTGGGGAACACTGAAGCTTTCTTT. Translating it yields CASGGRNRVGNTEAFF.

The DNA for the CDR3 is TGTGCCAGCAGCCAAGACCGGTTTCAGCCCCAGCATTTT. Protein sequence: CASSQDRFQPQHF. The chain couples TRBV14 to TRBJ1-5, with D unclear. V gave up 0 bases and J gave up 6 bases, with 6 bases separating them. The V gene's germline CDR1 is SGHDN and CDR2 FVKESK. This CDR3 is 13 amino acids long. Supplemented by reference TRBV14 and TRBJ1-5, the full variable domain reads EAGVTQFPSHSVIEKGQTVTLRCDPISGHDNLYWYRRVMGKEIKFLLHFVKESKQDESGMPNNRFLAERTGGTYSTLKVQPAELEDSGVYFCASSQDRFQPQHFGDGTRLSIL.

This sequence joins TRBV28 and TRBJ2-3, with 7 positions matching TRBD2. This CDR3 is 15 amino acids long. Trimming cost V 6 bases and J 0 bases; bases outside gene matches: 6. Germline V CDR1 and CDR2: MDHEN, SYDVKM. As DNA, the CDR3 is TGTGCCAGCAGCCACGCGGGAGATAGCACAGATACGCAGTATTTT. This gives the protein CASSHAGDSTDTQYF.

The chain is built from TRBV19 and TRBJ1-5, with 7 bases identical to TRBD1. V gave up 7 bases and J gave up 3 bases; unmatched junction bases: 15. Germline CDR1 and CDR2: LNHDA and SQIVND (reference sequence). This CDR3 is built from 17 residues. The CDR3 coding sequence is TGTGCCAGTACCCCGGGCAGGGGGTTCCTCTACAATCAGCCCCAGCATTTT. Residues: CASTPGRGFLYNQPQHF.

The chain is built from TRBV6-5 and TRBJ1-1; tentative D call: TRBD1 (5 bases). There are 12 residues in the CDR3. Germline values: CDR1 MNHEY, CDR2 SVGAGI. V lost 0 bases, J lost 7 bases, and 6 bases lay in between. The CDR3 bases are TGTGCCAGCAGTTACTCAGGGGTTGAAGCTTTCTTT. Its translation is CASSYSGVEAFF.

In DNA, the CDR3 is TGTGCCGGCTTCGGCGGGACAGGGTATGCAGATACGCAGTATTTT. It codes for CAGFGGTGYADTQYF. The chain combines TRBV6-6 with TRBJ2-3, with 9 bases fitting TRBD1. This CDR3 comprises 15 residues. From germline, CDR1 is MNHNY and CDR2 SVGAGI (reference sequence). V was clipped by 11 bases and J by 4 bases; unmatched bases: 13.

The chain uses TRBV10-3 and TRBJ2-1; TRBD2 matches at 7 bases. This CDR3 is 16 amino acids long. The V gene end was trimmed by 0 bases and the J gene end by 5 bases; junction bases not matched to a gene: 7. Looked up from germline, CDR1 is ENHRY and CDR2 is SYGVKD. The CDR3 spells CAISESASGLNNEQFF. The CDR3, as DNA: TGTGCCATCAGTGAGTCGGCTAGCGGCCTGAACAATGAGCAGTTCTTC.

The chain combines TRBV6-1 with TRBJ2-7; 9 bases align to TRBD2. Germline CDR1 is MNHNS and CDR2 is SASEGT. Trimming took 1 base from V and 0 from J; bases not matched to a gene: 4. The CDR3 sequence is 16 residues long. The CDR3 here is CASSEVGSGSSYEQYF. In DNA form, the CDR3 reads TGTGCCAGCAGTGAAGTTGGTAGCGGGAGCTCCTACGAGCAGTACTTC.

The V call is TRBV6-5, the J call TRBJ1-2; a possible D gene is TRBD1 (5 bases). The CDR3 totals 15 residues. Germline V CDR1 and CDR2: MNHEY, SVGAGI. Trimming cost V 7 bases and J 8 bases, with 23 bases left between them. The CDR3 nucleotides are TGTGCCAGCATTTCCTCCGTGGGGGGTCGAGGCGGCTACACCTTC. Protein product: CASISSVGGRGGYTF.